Each of the 27 T cell receptor beta chains below was sequenced from the same sample in a study of technical replicates of blood from a few donors. Sequencing used immunoSEQ multiplex PCR; TCRdb keeps in-frame clones, though not all of them. Of just under 45,000 clones listed, about 96% are singletons. Source material: T cells isolated from PBMCs. These receptors all come from a human donor in good health.

The rearrangement links TRBV27 to TRBJ1-1; D call uncertain. The germline CDR1 and CDR2 sequences are MNHEY and SMNVEV (reference sequence). Trimming took off 2 bases at V and 3 bases at J, with 7 bases between the two ends. This CDR3 has 13 amino acids. This CDR3 reads CASSLLGDTEAFF. Here the CDR3 DNA reads TGTGCCAGCAGTTTACTTGGAGACACTGAAGCTTTCTTT.

This clone was counted once. The V and J genes are TRBV12-5 and TRBJ1-1, with a weak D call TRBD1 (5 bases). CDR3 length: 13 residues. Germline loops: CDR1 LGHNT, CDR2 FRNRAP. Deletions cut 3 bases from V and 6 bases from J, with 11 bases between. The CDR3 protein is CASGLGDTSEAFF. The CDR3 DNA follows: TGTGCTAGTGGTTTAGGGGATACGTCTGAAGCTTTCTTT.

J is TRBJ2-3 and V is TRBV7-3; 8 nucleotides line up with TRBD1. V shed 1 base, J shed 6 bases, and the junction held 9 bases outside the gene matches. Per germline, CDR1 SGHTA and CDR2 FQGTGA. This CDR3 has 16 amino acids. The CDR3, as DNA: TGTGCCAGCAGCTTAAAAGTCAGGGGGCAGTCGGATACGCAGTATTTT. It codes for CASSLKVRGQSDTQYF.

The rearrangement joins TRBV30 to TRBJ1-2; D unresolved. CDR1 and CDR2 (germline): GTSNPN, SVGIG (reference sequence). The CDR3 is 13 residues long. Trimming left V 0 bases short and J 5 bases short, with 10 bases between. CDR3 sequence reads: CAWSVQGLYGYTF. The CDR3 DNA sequence: TGTGCCTGGAGTGTACAAGGACTATATGGCTACACCTTC.

This chain uses TRBV27 with TRBJ2-1; 9 nucleotides agree with TRBD2. V lost 7 bases and J lost 3; bases outside the gene matches: 10. This CDR3 is built from 16 residues. Germline CDR1 and CDR2: MNHEY and SMNVEV (reference sequence). CDR3 protein: CASILSREGLYNEQFF. As DNA, the CDR3 is TGTGCCAGCATTCTGTCGCGGGAGGGCCTCTACAATGAGCAGTTCTTC.

Here the CDR3 DNA reads TGTGCCAGCAGGCGGGGTACTAGCGGGAGAGCATCGAACTACAATGAGCAGTTCTTC. As protein: CASRRGTSGRASNYNEQFF. This chain uses TRBV28 with TRBJ2-1; 11 positions agree with TRBD2. The junction had 16 bases not matched to a gene; V was cut back by 6 bases and J by 3 bases. From germline, CDR1 is MDHEN and CDR2 SYDVKM. This CDR3 has 19 amino acids. Together with reference TRBV28 and TRBJ2-1, the CDR3 gives the full variable domain: DVKVTQSSRYLVKRTGEKVFLECVQDMDHENMFWYRQDPGLGLRLIYFSYDVKMKEKGDIPEGYSVSREKKERFSLILESASTNQTSMYLCASRRGTSGRASNYNEQFFGPGTRLTVL.

The genes are TRBV7-8 and TRBJ1-2; 9 positions match TRBD1. Looked up from germline, CDR1 is SGHVS and CDR2 is FQNEAQ. The CDR3 extends over 15 amino acids. V dropped 3 bases and J dropped 4; count of bases not matched to a gene: 6. CDR3: CASSFWTGEGYGYTF. The CDR3, as DNA: TGTGCCAGCAGCTTCTGGACAGGGGAGGGCTATGGCTACACCTTC.

The V gene is TRBV30, the J gene TRBJ2-7, with a tentative D call TRBD1 (5 bases). The germline V gene has CDR1 GTSNPN and CDR2 SVGIG (reference sequence). V shed 7 bases and J shed 3 bases, with 7 bases lying between them. The CDR3 runs 10 residues. The CDR3 spells CASGIYEQYF. As DNA, the CDR3 is TGTGCCTCAGGGATCTACGAGCAGTACTTC.

The chain joins TRBV6-5 to TRBJ2-1; TRBD2 matches at 7 bases. Germline lookup yields CDR1 MNHEY and CDR2 SVGAGI. J gave up 5 bases and V 4 bases, and 5 bases lay outside the gene matches. The CDR3 length is 14 residues. This CDR3 is CASSWGGENNEQFF. The CDR3 DNA reads TGTGCCAGCAGTTGGGGAGGGGAAAACAATGAGCAGTTCTTC.

The J gene is TRBJ1-4, the V gene TRBV28; 9 nucleotides agree with TRBD1. The junction had 12 bases not matched to a gene; V was cut back by 5 bases and J by 2 bases. Germline V gives CDR1 MDHEN, CDR2 SYDVKM. The CDR3 covers 18 residues. CDR3 sequence reads: CASSRQGVRGSTNEKLFF. Written as DNA, the CDR3 is TGTGCCAGCAGTCGACAGGGGGTCCGAGGGAGCACTAATGAAAAACTGTTTTTT.

The rearrangement uses TRBV2 and TRBJ1-2; D possibly corresponds to TRBD1 (5 bases). The V gene lost 5 bases and the J gene lost 4 bases, with 11 bases spanning the gap. CDR1 and CDR2 (germline): SNHLY, FYNNEI. This CDR3 contains 13 residues. CDR3 coding DNA: TGTGCCAGCAGTCCCTTCCAGGGCTATGGCTACACCTTC. Protein sequence: CASSPFQGYGYTF.

The CDR3 nucleotides read TGTGCCACCAGCAGGATTGGGGTCTGGGGAAGCGGGACTAGGGATACGCAGTATTTT. Encoded protein: CATSRIGVWGSGTRDTQYF. V and J are TRBV15 and TRBJ2-3; TRBD2 aligns across 8 bases. Germline trimming cut 3 bases from V and 6 bases from J; bases unmatched to any gene: 20. The CDR3 contains 19 residues. CDR1 is LNHNV and CDR2 is YYDKDF in the germline V gene (reference sequence). Supplemented by reference TRBV15 and TRBJ2-3, the full variable domain reads DAMVIQNPRYQVTQFGKPVTLSCSQTLNHNVMYWYQQKSSQAPKLLFHYYDKDFNNEADTPDNFQSRRPNTSFCFLDIRSPGLGDTAMYLCATSRIGVWGSGTRDTQYFGPGTRLTVL.

The J gene is TRBJ1-1, the V gene TRBV2; 8 nucleotides match TRBD1. The ends lost 3 bases at V and 6 bases at J; junction bases unmatched: 12. CDR1 SNHLY and CDR2 FYNNEI come from the germline V gene. CDR3 length: 16 residues. The CDR3, as DNA: TGTGCCAGCAGTGAGCTTACGGACAGGGTAGACCCTGAAGCTTTCTTT. Translated: CASSELTDRVDPEAFF.

This clone showed up just a few times. CDR3 in amino acids: CASSQDGTANQPQHF. The CDR3 DNA sequence: TGTGCCAGCAGCCAAGATGGGACAGCCAATCAGCCCCAGCATTTT. J is TRBJ1-5 and V is TRBV4-2; 7 bases line up with TRBD1. V was pared by 0 bases and J by 3 bases, with 2 bases of the junction left unmatched. Germline CDR1 is LGHNA and CDR2 is YNFKEQ. There are 15 residues in the CDR3.

In this sample, this clone turned up once. The V call is TRBV7-2, the J call TRBJ2-1; maybe TRBD1 (5 bases). The CDR3 runs 18 residues. Germline loops: CDR1 SGHTA, CDR2 FQGNSA. Trimming took off 3 bases at V and 6 bases at J, with 24 bases between the two ends. The CDR3, as DNA: TGTGCCAGCAGCTTTGAGTGGCGGTTGACAGTGGTCTCCAATGAGCAGTTCTTC. Protein sequence: CASSFEWRLTVVSNEQFF.

The chain combines TRBV2 with TRBJ1-1, with unresolved D. CDR1 and CDR2 from the germline V gene are SNHLY and FYNNEI. This CDR3 region has 14 residues. Trimming took off 0 bases at V and 3 bases at J, with 8 bases between the two ends. The DNA of the CDR3 is TGTGCCAGCAGTGAAGCGTTATTCTACACTGAAGCTTTCTTT. This translates into CASSEALFYTEAFF.

The chain employs TRBV29-1 and TRBJ1-3, with D unclear. The CDR3 covers 15 residues. Germline CDR1 is SQVTM and CDR2 is ANQGSEA. V was cut by 6 bases and J by 2 bases, with 17 bases left in between. The CDR3 DNA reads as TGCAGCGTGGAGTACGACGAAACTCCTGGAAACACCATATATTTT. Amino acid sequence: CSVEYDETPGNTIYF.

Here the CDR3 DNA reads TGTGCCAGCAGCCTTGGACAGAATCAGCCCCAGCATTTT. It is translated as CASSLGQNQPQHF. The chain carries TRBV5-8 and TRBJ1-5; D possibly corresponds to TRBD1 (6 bases). V lost 4 bases to trimming and J lost 4 bases, with 9 bases between them. This CDR3 spans 13 amino acids. Looked up from germline, CDR1 is SGHTS and CDR2 is YDEGEE.

The rearrangement joins TRBV5-1 to TRBJ2-7, with 7 bases that match TRBD1. This CDR3 is built from 13 residues. V lost 6 bases to trimming and J lost 3 bases; unmatched junction nucleotides: 6. Germline-derived CDR1 and CDR2 are SGHRS and YFSETQ. CDR3 nucleotides: TGCGCCAGCAAAGGGACAGCTGACTACGAGCAGTACTTC. Translation gives CASKGTADYEQYF.

The chain joins TRBV5-1 to TRBJ2-2; 7 nucleotides align to TRBD1. Trimming removed 4 bases from V and 4 bases from J; junction bases left unmatched: 16. The germline gives CDR1 SGHRS, CDR2 YFSETQ. This CDR3 has 18 residues. The CDR3 here is CASSPDNLRGLVTGELFF. The DNA of the CDR3 is TGCGCCAGCAGCCCGGACAACTTGAGGGGGCTGGTCACCGGGGAGCTGTTTTTT.

The V call is TRBV4-3, the J call TRBJ1-2, with D maybe TRBD1 (6 bases). V was cut by 1 base and J by 8 bases, with 17 bases left in between. The CDR3 consists of 15 residues. Germline V CDR1 and CDR2: LGHNA, YSLEER. This CDR3 is CASSQGVRQVEGYTF. DNA for the CDR3: TGCGCCAGCAGCCAAGGAGTAAGACAGGTGGAAGGCTACACCTTC.

The chain is built from TRBV7-8 and TRBJ1-2; no clear D. Germline V lookup: CDR1 SGHVS, CDR2 FQNEAQ. Trimming shortened V by 1 base and J by 8 bases, and 11 bases separated the two germline ends. This CDR3 is 13 amino acids long. CDR3 region: CASSLGGPEGYTF. CDR3 coding DNA: TGTGCCAGCAGCTTAGGAGGCCCTGAGGGCTACACCTTC.

This chain links TRBV11-2 with TRBJ2-1; tentative D call: TRBD2 (5 bases). The V end was cut by 2 bases, the J end by 4 bases, with 9 bases between. The CDR3 is 14 amino acids. Germline CDR1 SGHAT, CDR2 FQNNGV. CDR3 sequence (DNA): TGTGCCAGCAGCTTAAGCGGTCCGTACAATGAGCAGTTCTTC. Protein sequence: CASSLSGPYNEQFF.

The chain is built from TRBV4-2 and TRBJ2-7; D perhaps matches TRBD2 (6 bases). V lost 3 bases and J 0 bases, leaving 9 bases between the germline ends. Germline CDR1 reads LGHNA; CDR2 reads YNFKEQ. This CDR3 is built from 14 residues. As DNA, the CDR3 is TGTGCCAGCAGCCACTCTAGCGCCTCCTACGAGCAGTACTTC. This gives the protein CASSHSSASYEQYF.

This chain uses TRBV14 with TRBJ2-7, with D unclear. This CDR3 region has 11 residues. Germline V gene lookup returns CDR1 SGHDN and CDR2 FVKESK. Trimming cost V 5 bases and J 0 bases, with 2 bases left between them. CDR3 sequence reads: CASSYSYEQYF. The CDR3 DNA is TGTGCCAGCAGCTACTCCTACGAGCAGTACTTC.

This clone has a single count. J is TRBJ1-1 and V is TRBV28, with D possibly being TRBD1 (5 bases). The CDR3 extends over 15 amino acids. V lost 3 bases and J 0 bases, leaving 11 bases between the germline ends. Germline values: CDR1 MDHEN, CDR2 SYDVKM. As DNA, the CDR3 is TGTGCCAGCAGTTTCGGAAGGGGTATGAACACTGAAGCTTTCTTT. Its translation is CASSFGRGMNTEAFF.

V and J are TRBV6-5 and TRBJ2-5; D may be TRBD2 (7 bases). The V end lost 0 bases, the J end lost 5 bases, and 10 bases lay between the germline ends. Germline V lookup: CDR1 MNHEY, CDR2 SVGAGI. This CDR3 has 14 residues. Here the CDR3 DNA reads TGTGCCAGCAGTTACTCGGGGGGGCCGGAGACCCAGTACTTC. Translated, it gives CASSYSGGPETQYF.